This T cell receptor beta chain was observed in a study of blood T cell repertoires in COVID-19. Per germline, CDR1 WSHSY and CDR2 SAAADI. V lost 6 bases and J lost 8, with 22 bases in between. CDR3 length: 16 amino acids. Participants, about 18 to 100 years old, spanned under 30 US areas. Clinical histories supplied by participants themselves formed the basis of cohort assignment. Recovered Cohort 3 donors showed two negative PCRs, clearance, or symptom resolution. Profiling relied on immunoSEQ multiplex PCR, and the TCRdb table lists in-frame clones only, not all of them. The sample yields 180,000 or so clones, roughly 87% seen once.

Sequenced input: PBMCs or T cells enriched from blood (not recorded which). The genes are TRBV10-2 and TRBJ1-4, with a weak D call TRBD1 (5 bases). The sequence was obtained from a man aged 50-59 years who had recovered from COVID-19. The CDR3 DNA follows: TGCGCCAGCAGACCCAAACCGGGACTACGGACGGAAAAACTGTTTTTT. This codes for CASRPKPGLRTEKLFF.